The T cell receptor (beta chain) described here comes from a study of T cell changes during pregnancy in multiple sclerosis (dated by TCRdb to between 2018 and 2021). Context from the whole study: Changes in the T cell repertoire over the course of pregnancy were examined in this study in women with multiple sclerosis.

CDR1 MDHEN and CDR2 SYDVKM are derived from the germline V gene. V drops 6 bases and J drops 4 bases, leaving 13 bases in between. There are 13 amino acids in the CDR3, from cysteine to phenylalanine inclusive. CDR3 DNA is the only sequence kept; it has 39 bases, read in frame from the first base. As concerns this clone: Its antigen remains unidentified. No base-level quality is on record; no much larger clone is a single base apart.

To prepare the library, the immunoSEQ multiplex PCR assay was applied. The table comes from immuneACCESS by way of TCRdb, which keeps in-frame sequences with V and J called. Part of the clones is missing from these tables; in studies checked, under half for an unresolved V gene and the rest for unknown reasons. The sample contains 73,000 or so clones, about 90% of them found a single time. Of the sample, around 0.89% is held by the ten largest clones. Sequenced material: peripheral blood, taken in the second trimester of pregnancy. Recombination connected TRBV28 to TRBJ2-7; a tentative D match to TRBD1 spans 6 bases. The origin of this receptor is a female donor with multiple sclerosis, enrolled in a pregnancy study. CDR3 reads: CASSRTEPYEQYF. Here is the DNA: TGTGCCAGCAGCCGGACAGAACCATACGAGCAGTACTTC.